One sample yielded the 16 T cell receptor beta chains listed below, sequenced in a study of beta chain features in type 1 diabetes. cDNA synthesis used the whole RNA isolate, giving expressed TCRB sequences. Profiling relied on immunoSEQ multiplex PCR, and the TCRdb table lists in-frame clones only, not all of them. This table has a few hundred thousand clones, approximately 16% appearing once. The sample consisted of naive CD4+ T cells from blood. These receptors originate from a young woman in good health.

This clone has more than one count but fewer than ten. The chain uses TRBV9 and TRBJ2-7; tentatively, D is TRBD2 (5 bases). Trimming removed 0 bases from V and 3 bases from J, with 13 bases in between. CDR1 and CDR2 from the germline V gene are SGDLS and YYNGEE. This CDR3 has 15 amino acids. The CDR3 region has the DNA TGTGCCAGCAGCGTAGGAGGGCTAGCTAACTACGAGCAGTACTTC. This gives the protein CASSVGGLANYEQYF.

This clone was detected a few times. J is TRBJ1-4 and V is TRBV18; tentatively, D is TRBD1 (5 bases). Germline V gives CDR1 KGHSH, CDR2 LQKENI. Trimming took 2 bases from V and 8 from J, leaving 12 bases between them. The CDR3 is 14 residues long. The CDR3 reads CASSPGAGREKLFF. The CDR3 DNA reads TGTGCCAGCTCACCAGGCGCAGGGAGGGAAAAACTGTTTTTT. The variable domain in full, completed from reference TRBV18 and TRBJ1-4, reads NAGVMQNPRHLVRRRGQEARLRCSPMKGHSHVYWYRQLPEEGLKFMVYLQKENIIDESGMPKERFSAEFPKEGPSILRIQQVVRGDSAAYFCASSPGAGREKLFFGSGTQLSVL.

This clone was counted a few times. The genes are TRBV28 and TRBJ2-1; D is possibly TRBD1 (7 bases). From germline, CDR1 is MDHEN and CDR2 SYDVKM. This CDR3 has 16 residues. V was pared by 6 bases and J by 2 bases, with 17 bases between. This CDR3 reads CASRNSGGITYNEQFF. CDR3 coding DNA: TGTGCCAGCAGGAACTCAGGGGGGATTACCTACAATGAGCAGTTCTTC.

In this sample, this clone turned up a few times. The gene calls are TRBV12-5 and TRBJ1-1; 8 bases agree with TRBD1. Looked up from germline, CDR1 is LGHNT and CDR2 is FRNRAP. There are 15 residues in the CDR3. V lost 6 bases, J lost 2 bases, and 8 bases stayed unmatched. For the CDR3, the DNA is TGTGCTAGTGGAGTAGGCCAGGGGGCTAACACTGAAGCTTTCTTT. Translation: CASGVGQGANTEAFF. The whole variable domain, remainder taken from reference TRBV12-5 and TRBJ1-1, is DARVTQTPRHKVTEMGQEVTMRCQPILGHNTVFWYRQTMMQGLELLAYFRNRAPLDDSGMPKDRFSAEMPDATLATLKIQPSEPRDSAVYFCASGVGQGANTEAFFGQGTRLTVV.

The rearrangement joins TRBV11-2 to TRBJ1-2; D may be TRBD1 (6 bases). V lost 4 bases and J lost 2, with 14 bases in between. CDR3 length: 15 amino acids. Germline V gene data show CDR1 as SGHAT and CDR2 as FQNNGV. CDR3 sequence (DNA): TGTGCCAGCAGCTACAGGACAGCCAGCAACTATGGCTACACCTTC. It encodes CASSYRTASNYGYTF.

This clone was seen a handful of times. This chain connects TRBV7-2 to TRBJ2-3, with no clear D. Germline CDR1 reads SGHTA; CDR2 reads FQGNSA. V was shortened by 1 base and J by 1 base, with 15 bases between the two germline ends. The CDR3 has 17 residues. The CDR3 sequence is CASSLGVFASRTDTQYF. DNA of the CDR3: TGTGCCAGCAGCTTAGGAGTATTCGCGAGCCGCACAGATACGCAGTATTTT.

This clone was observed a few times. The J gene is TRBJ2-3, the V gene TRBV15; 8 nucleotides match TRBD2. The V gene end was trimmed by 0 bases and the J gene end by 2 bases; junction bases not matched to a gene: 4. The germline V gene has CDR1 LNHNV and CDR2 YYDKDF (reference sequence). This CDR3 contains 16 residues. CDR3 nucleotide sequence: TGTGCCACCAGCAGAGATAGCGGGATCCCCACAGATACGCAGTATTTT. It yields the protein CATSRDSGIPTDTQYF. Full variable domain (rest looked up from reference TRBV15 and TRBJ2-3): DAMVIQNPRYQVTQFGKPVTLSCSQTLNHNVMYWYQQKSSQAPKLLFHYYDKDFNNEADTPDNFQSRRPNTSFCFLDIRSPGLGDTAMYLCATSRDSGIPTDTQYFGPGTRLTVL.

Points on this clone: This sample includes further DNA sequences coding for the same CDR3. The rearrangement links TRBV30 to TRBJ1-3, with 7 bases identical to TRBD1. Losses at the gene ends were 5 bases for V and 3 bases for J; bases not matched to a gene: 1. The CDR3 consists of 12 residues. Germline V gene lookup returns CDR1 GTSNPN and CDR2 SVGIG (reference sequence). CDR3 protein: CAWRDSGNTIYF. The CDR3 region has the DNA TGTGCCTGGCGGGACAGTGGAAACACCATATATTTT.

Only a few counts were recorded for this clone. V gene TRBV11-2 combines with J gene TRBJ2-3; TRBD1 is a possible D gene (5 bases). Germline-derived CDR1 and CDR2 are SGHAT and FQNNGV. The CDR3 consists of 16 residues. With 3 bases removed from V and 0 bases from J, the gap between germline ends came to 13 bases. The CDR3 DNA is TGTGCCAGCAGCTTCCCACTGACAGCTAGCACAGATACGCAGTATTTT. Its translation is CASSFPLTASTDTQYF.

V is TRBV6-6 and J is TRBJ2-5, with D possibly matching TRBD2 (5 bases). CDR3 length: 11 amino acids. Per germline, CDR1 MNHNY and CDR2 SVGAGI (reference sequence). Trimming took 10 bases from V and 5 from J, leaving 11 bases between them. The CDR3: CATSPGETQYF. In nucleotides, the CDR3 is TGTGCCACCTCACCGGGGGAGACCCAGTACTTC.

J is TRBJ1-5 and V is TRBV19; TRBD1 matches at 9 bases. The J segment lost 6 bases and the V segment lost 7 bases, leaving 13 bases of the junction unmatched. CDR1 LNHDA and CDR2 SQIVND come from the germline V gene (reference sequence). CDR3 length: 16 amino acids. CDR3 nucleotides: TGTGCCAGTACCGAAGGCGGGACAGGGTCCGGTCAGCCCCAGCATTTT. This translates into CASTEGGTGSGQPQHF.

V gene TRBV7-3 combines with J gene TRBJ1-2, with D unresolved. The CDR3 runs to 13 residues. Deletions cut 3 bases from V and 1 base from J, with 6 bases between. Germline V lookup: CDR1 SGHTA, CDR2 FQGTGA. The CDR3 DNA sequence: TGTGCCAGCAGCTTGTTTAGTAACTATGGCTACACCTTC. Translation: CASSLFSNYGYTF.

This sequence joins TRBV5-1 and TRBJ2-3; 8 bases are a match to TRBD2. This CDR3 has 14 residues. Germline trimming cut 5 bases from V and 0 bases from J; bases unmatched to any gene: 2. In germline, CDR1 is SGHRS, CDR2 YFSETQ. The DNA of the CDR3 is TGCGCCAGCAGTAGCGGGAAGAGCACAGATACGCAGTATTTT. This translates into CASSSGKSTDTQYF.

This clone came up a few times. Here the CDR3 reads CASSLTSGRPEQYF. For the CDR3, the DNA is TGTGCCAGCAGCTTGACTAGCGGGAGGCCCGAGCAGTACTTC. The chain links TRBV5-4 to TRBJ2-7; TRBD2 agrees at 12 bases. CDR1 is SGHNT and CDR2 is YYREEE in the germline V gene (reference sequence). This CDR3 is 14 amino acids long. J lost 6 bases, V lost 1 base, and 2 bases had no gene match.

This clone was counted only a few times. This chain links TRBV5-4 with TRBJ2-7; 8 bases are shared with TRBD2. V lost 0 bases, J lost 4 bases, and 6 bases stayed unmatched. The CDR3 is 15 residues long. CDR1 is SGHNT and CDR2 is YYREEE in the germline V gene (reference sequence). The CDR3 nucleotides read TGTGCCAGCAGCTTGGGTCCAGCGGGAGTGTACGAGCAGTACTTC. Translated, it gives CASSLGPAGVYEQYF. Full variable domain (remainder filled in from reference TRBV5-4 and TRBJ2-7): ETGVTQSPTHLIKTRGQQVTLRCSSQSGHNTVSWYQQALGQGPQFIFQYYREEENGRGNFPPRFSGLQFPNYSSELNVNALELDDSALYLCASSLGPAGVYEQYFGPGTRLTVT.

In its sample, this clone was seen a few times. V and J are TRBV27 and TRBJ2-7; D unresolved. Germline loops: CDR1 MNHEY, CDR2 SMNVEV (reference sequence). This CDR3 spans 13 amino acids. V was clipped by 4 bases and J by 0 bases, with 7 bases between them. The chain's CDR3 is CASSWRSSYEQYF. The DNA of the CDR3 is TGTGCCAGCAGTTGGCGGAGCTCCTACGAGCAGTACTTC.